The clone carrying this T cell receptor beta chain was counted once. The assay was immunoSEQ multiplex PCR, and TCRdb's table has in-frame clones only and misses some. The table has about 17,000 clones, more than 70% seen once; the top ten hold roughly a sixth. The data stem from a study of T cell changes during pregnancy in multiple sclerosis. The specimen was CD8+ T cells from peripheral blood mononuclear cells, collected in the third trimester of pregnancy. The source of this sequence is a female donor in good health, enrolled as a control in a pregnancy study.

CDR3 bases: TGTGCCAGCAGCCAAGGACTAGCGGGATCATATGAGCAGTTCTTC. Amino acids: CASSQGLAGSYEQFF. The gene calls are TRBV6-1 and TRBJ2-1, with 12 bases fitting TRBD2. V gave up 6 bases and J gave up 8 bases; unmatched junction bases: 8. CDR3 size: 15 residues. Germline assignment: CDR1 MNHNS and CDR2 SASEGT.